Here is one TCR beta chain with its context. Its antigen is currently unknown. The sample originates from a study of T cell repertoires in cytomegalovirus infection. Study at large: The authors used CMV epitopes that were HLA-C-restricted (recently identified) and HLA-B-restricted (well studied). From public TCR beta signatures came an indication of both CMV infection and matching HLA type.

TCRdb reprocessed the reads with MiXCR, giving one entry per CDR3 protein. The top ten clones hold around an eighth of a sample with approximately 910,000 distinct CDR3 sequences, about a third of them seen once. Trimming removed 6 bases from V and 1 base from J, with 13 bases in between. CDR3 length: 14 amino acids. Sequencing used cultured CD8+ T cells from PBMCs, obtained from culture after CMV antigen stimulation. This chain links TRBV12-3 or TRBV12-4 with TRBJ2-7, with a tentative D call TRBD2 (5 bases). This clonotype originated in a human donor in good health (CMV status not recorded). Some clones in this sample may be carry-over from other donors' samples. The CDR3 loop reads CASRVGGRSYEQYF. The CDR3 DNA reads TGTGCCAGCAGGGTAGGAGGCAGGTCCTACGAGCAGTACTTC.